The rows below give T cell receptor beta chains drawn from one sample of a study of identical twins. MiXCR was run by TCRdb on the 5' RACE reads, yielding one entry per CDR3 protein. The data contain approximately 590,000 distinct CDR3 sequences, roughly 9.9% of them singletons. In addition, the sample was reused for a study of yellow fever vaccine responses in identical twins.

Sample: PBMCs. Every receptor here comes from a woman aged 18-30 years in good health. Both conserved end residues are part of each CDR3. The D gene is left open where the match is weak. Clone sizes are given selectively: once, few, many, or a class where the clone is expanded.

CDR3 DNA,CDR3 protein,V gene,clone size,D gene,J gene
TGCAGCGTTGAGGATCAAACTAGCGGGGCTAACTTCAATGAGCAGTTCTTC,CSVEDQTSGANFNEQFF,TRBV29-1,few,TRBD2,TRBJ2-1
TGTGCCAGCAGCGTCCTACCGCCTGGTACGCAGTATTTT,CASSVLPPGTQYF,TRBV9,few,-,TRBJ2-3
TGCGCCAGCAGCTTGGCCTCAAGGACAGTTTCTGATGGCTACACCTTC,CASSLASRTVSDGYTF,TRBV5-1,few,-,TRBJ1-2
TGTGCCAGCAGTTCGGACAGGGGGAACTATGGCTACACCTTC,CASSSDRGNYGYTF,TRBV28,many,TRBD1,TRBJ1-2
TGCGCCAGCAGTGAACAGGTAGCGGCTAGCACAGATACGCAGTATTTT,CASSEQVAASTDTQYF,TRBV10-2,many,-,TRBJ2-3
TGTGCCAGCAGTTTAAAGATTGGCGGATTTTATTCACCCCTCCACTTT,CASSLKIGGFYSPLHF,TRBV12-3/TRBV12-4,-,-,TRBJ1-6
TGTGCCAGCAGTAAACTCCGGGACTCCAATACTTTGGACTTC,CASSKLRDSNTLDF,TRBV5-6,many,-,TRBJ2-7
TGTGCCAGCATGGGACTAGCGGGACTGGCCTACAATGAGCAGTTCTTC,CASMGLAGLAYNEQFF,TRBV2,-,TRBD2,TRBJ2-1
TGTGCCAGCAGTTACGACAGGCAAGCTTTCTTT,CASSYDRQAFF,TRBV6-5,-,-,TRBJ1-1
TGCAGTGCTACCGGGACGGAAACCTACGAGCAGTACTTC,CSATGTETYEQYF,TRBV20-1,-,-,TRBJ2-7
TGTGCCAGCAGTCCCACAGGGGGCTGGGACAATGAGCAGTTCTTC,CASSPTGGWDNEQFF,TRBV6-1,-,TRBD1,TRBJ2-1
TGTGCCAGCAGCAGCGGGACAGGGGGAACGAACACCGGGGAGCTGTTTTTT,CASSSGTGGTNTGELFF,TRBV7-9,few,TRBD1,TRBJ2-2
TGTGCCAGCAGTGATTCGCCCGGGACAGGGGTCACCGGGGAGCTGTTTTTT,CASSDSPGTGVTGELFF,TRBV2,few,TRBD1,TRBJ2-2
TGCGCCAGCAGCCAAGGGAGGCAGCCGAGCACAGATACGCAGTATTTT,CASSQGRQPSTDTQYF,TRBV4-3,many,-,TRBJ2-3
TGTGCCAGCAGTGAATTCCGTGACGGGGTTAGCTCCTACGAGCAGTACTTC,CASSEFRDGVSSYEQYF,TRBV25-1,many,-,TRBJ2-7
TGCAGCGTTGACAGGACATTCACCTACAATGAGCAGTTCTTC,CSVDRTFTYNEQFF,TRBV29-1,many,-,TRBJ2-1
TGCAGTGCCGAAGGAGATTACAATGAGCAGTTCTTC,CSAEGDYNEQFF,TRBV20-1,-,-,TRBJ2-1
TGTGCCACAAGACAGGGGACCATAGATACGCAGTATTTT,CATRQGTIDTQYF,TRBV5-4,many,TRBD1,TRBJ2-3
TGTGCCAGCTCACCAAGGGAACAACCGAACTATGGCTACACCTTC,CASSPREQPNYGYTF,TRBV18,-,-,TRBJ1-2
TGTGCCAGCAGTGGAGGTTCCTGGGGCACCGGGGAGCTGTTTTTT,CASSGGSWGTGELFF,TRBV2,many,-,TRBJ2-2
TGTGCCAGCAGTCCGGGACAGGGGATAAGAGAGACCCAGTACTTC,CASSPGQGIRETQYF,TRBV12-3/TRBV12-4,many,TRBD1,TRBJ2-5
TGTGCCAGCAGTTACAGGGGGCGGGATTCACCCCTCCACTTT,CASSYRGRDSPLHF,TRBV12-3/TRBV12-4,many,TRBD1,TRBJ1-6
TGTGCCAGCACCCCTAGGGCAGGGGTCACTGAAGCTTTCTTT,CASTPRAGVTEAFF,TRBV27,-,-,TRBJ1-1
TGTGCCAGCAGGATAGCGGGAGGTTTTGCCGAGCAGTACTTC,CASRIAGGFAEQYF,TRBV2,many,TRBD2,TRBJ2-7
TGTGCCAGCTCACCAGCCCCCTTCACCATCTCCTACGAGCAGTACTTC,CASSPAPFTISYEQYF,TRBV18,-,-,TRBJ2-7
TGCGCCAGCAGCCAAAGGGAGGGGTACACCGGGGAGCTGTTTTTT,CASSQREGYTGELFF,TRBV4-3,many,TRBD2,TRBJ2-2
TGTGCCAGCAGCCACGGGGTAGCGGGGGGTCAAGATACGCAGTATTTT,CASSHGVAGGQDTQYF,TRBV4-2,many,TRBD2,TRBJ2-3
TGTGCCAGCAGTTTAGTAGCGGGAGGGCCGGATACGCAGTATTTT,CASSLVAGGPDTQYF,TRBV27,-,TRBD2,TRBJ2-3
TGTGCCATCAGTGAGTCGATCTTAGCGGGAGTGTACGAGCAGTACTTC,CAISESILAGVYEQYF,TRBV10-3,many,TRBD2,TRBJ2-7
TGCAGTGCTAGAGACCCACTAGCGGGGGGGCTCGGCGAGCAGTACTTC,CSARDPLAGGLGEQYF,TRBV20-1,-,TRBD2,TRBJ2-7
TGCAGCGTTATTAGCGGGAAAACGAACACCGGGGAGCTGTTTTTT,CSVISGKTNTGELFF,TRBV29-1,-,TRBD2,TRBJ2-2
TGCAGCGCGGGCCGGGACAGGGGGTACGAGCAGTACTTC,CSAGRDRGYEQYF,TRBV29-1,many,TRBD1,TRBJ2-7
TGTGCCACCAGTCGGAAGCAGGTAGCGGGATCCTACAATGAGCAGTTCTTC,CATSRKQVAGSYNEQFF,TRBV24-1,-,TRBD2,TRBJ2-1
TGTGCCAGCAGTTTAGGGGCAGCTAAGAGAGATACGCAGTATTTT,CASSLGAAKRDTQYF,TRBV28,-,-,TRBJ2-3
TGTGCCAGCAGTTTAGGACGAGCGGACCGCACAGATACGCAGTATTTT,CASSLGRADRTDTQYF,TRBV12-3/TRBV12-4,many,-,TRBJ2-3
TGCGCCAGCAGCGACAGCCTCTCTGGGGCCAACGTCCTGACTTTC,CASSDSLSGANVLTF,TRBV5-1,many,-,TRBJ2-6
TGTGCCAGCAGCTTAGTCCAGGGGCCTGAAGCTTTCTTT,CASSLVQGPEAFF,TRBV7-9,few,-,TRBJ1-1
TGCGCCAGCAGCTTGGGAGGGACTACCACCCACTACAATGAGCAGTTCTTC,CASSLGGTTTHYNEQFF,TRBV5-1,few,TRBD2,TRBJ2-1
TGTGCCAGCAGTTTGTCCCCCACGCCCGGACATCCCTACGAGCAGTACTTC,CASSLSPTPGHPYEQYF,TRBV27,-,-,TRBJ2-7
TGTGCCAGCAGCTGGGACGGCACCGGGGAGCTGTTTTTT,CASSWDGTGELFF,TRBV9,many,-,TRBJ2-2
TGTGCCAGCAGTGCTAGGGGTTCCCCAACCTCCTCTGGGGCCAACGTCCTGACTTTC,CASSARGSPTSSGANVLTF,TRBV25-1,few,-,TRBJ2-6
TGTGCCAGCTCACCACGAGGGCAGGGCTCCTACGAGCAGTACTTC,CASSPRGQGSYEQYF,TRBV18,many,-,TRBJ2-7
TGCAGTGAGGGGGAGACTAGCGGGAGGAAGACCCAGTACTTC,CSEGETSGRKTQYF,TRBV20-1,-,TRBD2,TRBJ2-5
TGTGCCAGCAGTGAAACAGGGTACTATGGCTACACCTTC,CASSETGYYGYTF,TRBV6-1,-,-,TRBJ1-2
TGTGCCAGCAGCTGGGACGGGACAAACTATGGCTACACCTTC,CASSWDGTNYGYTF,TRBV7-2,few,-,TRBJ1-2
TGTGCCACCAGCGGACCTCGAGGCGGGGCGAATGAGCAGTTCTTC,CATSGPRGGANEQFF,TRBV15,many,-,TRBJ2-1
TGTGCCAGTAGGCTGGGGGGTGGAGAATCCTACGAGCAGTACTTC,CASRLGGGESYEQYF,TRBV19,many,-,TRBJ2-7
TGTGCCAGCTCACCACCATCCCTAGCGGGAGGGACATCCGAGCAGTACTTC,CASSPPSLAGGTSEQYF,TRBV18,many,TRBD2,TRBJ2-7
TGTGCCAGCAGCATACAGCGGAACACTGAAGCTTTCTTT,CASSIQRNTEAFF,TRBV13,-,-,TRBJ1-1
TGCGCCAGCAGCCAAGATAAAGGGAACTACGAGCAGTACTTC,CASSQDKGNYEQYF,TRBV4-3,-,-,TRBJ2-7
TGTGCCATCAGGGCCGGGACAGGGGCCTACGAGCAGTACTTC,CAIRAGTGAYEQYF,TRBV10-3,few,TRBD1,TRBJ2-7
TGTGCCAGCAGTACGGACGGGATCAATGAGCAGTTCTTC,CASSTDGINEQFF,TRBV11-2,few,-,TRBJ2-1